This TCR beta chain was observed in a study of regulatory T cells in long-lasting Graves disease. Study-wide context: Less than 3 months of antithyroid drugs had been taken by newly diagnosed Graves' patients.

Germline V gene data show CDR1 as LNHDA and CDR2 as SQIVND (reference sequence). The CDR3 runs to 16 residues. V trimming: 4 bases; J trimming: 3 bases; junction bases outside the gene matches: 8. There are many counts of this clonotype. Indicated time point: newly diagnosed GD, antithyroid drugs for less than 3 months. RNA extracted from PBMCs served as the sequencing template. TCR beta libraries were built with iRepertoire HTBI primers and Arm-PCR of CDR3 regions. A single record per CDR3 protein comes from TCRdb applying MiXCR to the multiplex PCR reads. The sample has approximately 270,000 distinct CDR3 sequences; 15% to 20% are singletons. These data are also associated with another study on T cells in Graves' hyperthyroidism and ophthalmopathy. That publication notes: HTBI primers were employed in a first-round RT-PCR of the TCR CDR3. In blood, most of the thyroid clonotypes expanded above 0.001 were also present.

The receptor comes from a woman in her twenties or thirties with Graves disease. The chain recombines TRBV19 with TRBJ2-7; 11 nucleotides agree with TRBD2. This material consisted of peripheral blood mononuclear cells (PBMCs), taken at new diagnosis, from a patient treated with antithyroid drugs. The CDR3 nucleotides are TGTGCCAGTAGTACGGCACTAGCGGGGGAACTCTACGAGCAGTACTTC. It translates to CASSTALAGELYEQYF.